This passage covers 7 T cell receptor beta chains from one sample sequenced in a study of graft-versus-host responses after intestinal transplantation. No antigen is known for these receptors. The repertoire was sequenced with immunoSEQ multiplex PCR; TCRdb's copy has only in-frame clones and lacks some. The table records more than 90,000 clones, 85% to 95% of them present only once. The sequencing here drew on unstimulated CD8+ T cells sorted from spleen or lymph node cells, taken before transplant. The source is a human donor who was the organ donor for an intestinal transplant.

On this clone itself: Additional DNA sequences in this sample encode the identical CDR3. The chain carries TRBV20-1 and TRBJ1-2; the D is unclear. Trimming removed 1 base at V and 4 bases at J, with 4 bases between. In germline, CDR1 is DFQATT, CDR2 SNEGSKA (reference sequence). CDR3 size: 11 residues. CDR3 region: CSARVGYGYTF. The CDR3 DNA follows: TGCAGTGCTAGAGTTGGCTATGGCTACACCTTC.

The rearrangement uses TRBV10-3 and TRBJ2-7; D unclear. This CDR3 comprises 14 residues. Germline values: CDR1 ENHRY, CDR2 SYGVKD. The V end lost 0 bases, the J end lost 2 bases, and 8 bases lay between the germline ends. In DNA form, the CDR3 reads TGTGCCATCAGTGAGTCCCGGCAGGCCTACGAGCAGTACTTC. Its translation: CAISESRQAYEQYF.

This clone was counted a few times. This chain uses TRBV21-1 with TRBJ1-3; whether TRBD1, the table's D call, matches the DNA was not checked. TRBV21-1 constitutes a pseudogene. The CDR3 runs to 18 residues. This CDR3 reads CASSETEQGASAGNTIYF. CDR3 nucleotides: TGTGCCAGCAGTGAGACCGAACAGGGGGCGAGTGCTGGAAACACCATATATTTT.

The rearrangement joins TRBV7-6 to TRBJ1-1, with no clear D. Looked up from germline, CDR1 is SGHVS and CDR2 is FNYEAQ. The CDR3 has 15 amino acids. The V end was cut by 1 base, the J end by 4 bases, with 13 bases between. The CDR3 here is CASSLGVSGSTEAFF. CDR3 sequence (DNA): TGTGCCAGCAGCTTAGGGGTCTCGGGGAGCACTGAAGCTTTCTTT.

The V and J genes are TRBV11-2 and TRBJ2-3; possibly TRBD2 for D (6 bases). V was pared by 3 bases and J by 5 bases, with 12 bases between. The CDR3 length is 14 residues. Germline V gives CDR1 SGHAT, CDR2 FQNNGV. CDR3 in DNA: TGTGCCAGCAGCTTGGAGACTAGTCAAGATACGCAGTATTTT. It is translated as CASSLETSQDTQYF.

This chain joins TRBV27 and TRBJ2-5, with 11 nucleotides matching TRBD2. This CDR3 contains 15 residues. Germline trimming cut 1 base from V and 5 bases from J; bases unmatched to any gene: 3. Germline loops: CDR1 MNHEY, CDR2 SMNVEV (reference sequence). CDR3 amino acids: CASSLLAGGIETQYF. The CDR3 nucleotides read TGTGCCAGCAGTTTATTAGCGGGAGGGATTGAGACCCAGTACTTC.

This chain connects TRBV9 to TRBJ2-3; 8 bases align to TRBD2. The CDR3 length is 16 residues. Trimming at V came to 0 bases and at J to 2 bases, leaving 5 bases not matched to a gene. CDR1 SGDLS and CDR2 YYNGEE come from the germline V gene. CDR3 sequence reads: CASSVDSGGDTDTQYF. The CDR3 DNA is TGTGCCAGCAGCGTAGATTCGGGGGGGGACACAGATACGCAGTATTTT.